This entry concerns a single TCR beta chain. In the original workflow: Reference gene primer amplification gave nucleated cell count estimates. Data came from immunoSEQ multiplex PCR; TCRdb stores just in-frame clones and leaves some out. The D gene and trimming were derived from the DNA, and the V and J assignments and clone size from that table. Among over 200,000 clones, around 90% were seen once, and the ten largest hold 10% to 15%. This CDR3 has 14 residues. The germline V gene encodes CDR1 MNHNS and CDR2 SASEGT. V was pared by 1 base and J by 4 bases, with 3 bases of the junction left unmatched. This record belongs to a study of blood T cell repertoires in COVID-19. Turning to the study itself: Specimens from acute and convalescent COVID-19 originated in the United States, Italy and Spain. Sources were T cells, B-cell-depleted T cells, or PBMCs; the material itself was cDNA or gDNA.

The clonotype was recovered from a woman younger than 30 who had recovered from COVID-19. The sample consisted of peripheral blood. The chain recombines TRBV6-1 with TRBJ1-1, with 7 bases that match TRBD1. In nucleotides, the CDR3 is TGTGCCAGCAGTGAAGGACAGGGCGGCACTGAAGCTTTCTTT. Encoded protein: CASSEGQGGTEAFF.